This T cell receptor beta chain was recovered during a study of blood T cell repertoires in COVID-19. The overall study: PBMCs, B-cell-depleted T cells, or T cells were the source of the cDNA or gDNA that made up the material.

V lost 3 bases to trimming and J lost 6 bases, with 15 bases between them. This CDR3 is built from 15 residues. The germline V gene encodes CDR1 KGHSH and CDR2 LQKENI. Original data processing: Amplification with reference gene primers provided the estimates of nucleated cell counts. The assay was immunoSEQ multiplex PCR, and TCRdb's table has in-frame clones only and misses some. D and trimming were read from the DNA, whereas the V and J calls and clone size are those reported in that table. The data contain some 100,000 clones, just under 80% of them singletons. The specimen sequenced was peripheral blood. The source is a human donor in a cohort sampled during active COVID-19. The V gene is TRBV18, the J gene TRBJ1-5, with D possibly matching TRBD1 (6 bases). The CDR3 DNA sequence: TGTGCCAGCTCACCCCAGGTGGGGGCCGGTCAGCCCCAGCATTTT. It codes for CASSPQVGAGQPQHF.